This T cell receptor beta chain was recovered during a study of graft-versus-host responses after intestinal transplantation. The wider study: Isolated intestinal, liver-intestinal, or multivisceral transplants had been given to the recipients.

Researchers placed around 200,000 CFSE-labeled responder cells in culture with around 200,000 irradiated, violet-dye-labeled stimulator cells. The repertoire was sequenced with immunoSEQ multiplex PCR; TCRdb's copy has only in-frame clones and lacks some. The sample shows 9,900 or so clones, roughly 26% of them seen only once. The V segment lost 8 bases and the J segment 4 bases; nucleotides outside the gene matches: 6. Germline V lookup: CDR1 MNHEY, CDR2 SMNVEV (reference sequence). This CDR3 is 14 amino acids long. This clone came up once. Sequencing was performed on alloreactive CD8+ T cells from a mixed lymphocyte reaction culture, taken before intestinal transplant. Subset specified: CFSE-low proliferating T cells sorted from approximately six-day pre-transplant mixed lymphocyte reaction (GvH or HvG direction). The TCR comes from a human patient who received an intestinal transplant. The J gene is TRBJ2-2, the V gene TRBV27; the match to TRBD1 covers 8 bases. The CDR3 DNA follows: TGTGCCAGCCTAGACAGGGGTGGCACCGGGGAGCTGTTTTTT. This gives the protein CASLDRGGTGELFF.